Listed below are T cell receptor beta chains from one sample, sequenced in a study of graft-versus-host responses after intestinal transplantation. Produced via immunoSEQ multiplex PCR; TCRdb's table is partial and in-frame only. The table has tens of thousands of clones, 85% to 90% seen once. Sequences were derived from PBMCs, sampled 26 days after transplant. The receptors originated from a human patient who received an intestinal transplant, so some T cells may come from the graft donor. Each CDR3 is given with its conserved first and last residue. Clone size is not always given. Where it is, it says once, few, many or a class for expanded clones.

cdr3_aa clone_size v_call
CASSLGQFSGNTIYF . TRBV5-1
CASTQRQILYEQYF . TRBV28
CASSLAPPGQGAYEQYF . TRBV27
CASSLAATGLMGYTF few TRBV28
CASSQDRDFAYNEQFF . TRBV4-1
CASSLLVAGHTGELFF once TRBV27
CASSSIPGQGFQPQHF . TRBV28
CASSLTGYTEAFF . TRBV28
CASSYDTRINTGELFF . TRBV6-5
CASSGGLAGGRGELFF . TRBV9
CASSQNTEWTGVHEQYF few TRBV4-1
CASSQEARLARTGELFF . TRBV4-1
CASSLKWRADDYEQYF once TRBV27
CASSLGAGWNEQFF . TRBV5-4
CASSLVRGGETQYF . TRBV7-6
CASSPPSGTIYF once TRBV5-6
CASSVDGRASGRNTGELFF . TRBV9
CASSGGQETQYF once TRBV19
CASSLDRNTGELFF . TRBV5-8
CASRLGGSEKLFF . TRBV27
CASSVVGTGDSPLHF . TRBV9
CASLPGQGTRGYF . TRBV6-5
CASSLQDRTYEQYF . TRBV27
CASSLSGVVEQFF . TRBV27
CASSEGQGGTIDTQYF . TRBV6-1
CASSFQDNYGYTF . TRBV7-9
CSVEYWGTGGYYGYTF few TRBV29-1
CASWSGGTYNEQFF . TRBV6-5
CASSILRGSYDTQYF . TRBV19
CASSYSPRTEAFF . TRBV6-6
CASSLGGSFVYEQYF . TRBV6-5
CASSPRTSGGDNEQFF . TRBV18
CASSYSALRGYTF . TRBV6-5
CASSGYGLAGVPGELFF . TRBV2
CASSLVGGPLRNYGYTF . TRBV5-1
CASSPETDNEQFF . TRBV27
CASSLDSRGLYNSPLHF . TRBV11-2
CASSPGTGSNEQFF . TRBV6-4
CASSPIAGAPNQPQHF . TRBV4-1
CASSEAGATNEKLFF . TRBV6-1
CASSMLLVVHNEQFF . TRBV19
CASSDEASGRETQYF . TRBV2
CASSTLVRGGALDEQFF once TRBV18
CASSVEVGQGAGSGNTIYF . TRBV9
CASSYKIIRDRVDSGANVLTF . TRBV28
CASSIRETQYF . TRBV11-2
CSVRTGADGYTF . TRBV29-1
CASSEYTRDSDGYTF few TRBV4-1
CASAEGAGGANVLTF . TRBV4-3
CASMNGGADTQYF . TRBV2
CASRTTGSPNEKLFF . TRBV5-1
CASSSDRGRRGEQYF . TRBV2
CASSSGQGGGYTF . TRBV28
CASGGQGAWRVNYGYTF . TRBV2
CASSYQGTGYTF few TRBV6-5
CASSLRDRVRNTIYF once TRBV28
CATTQGPNYGYTF . TRBV28
CASSLADDNEAFF . TRBV27
CASSRLNEQFF . TRBV6-5
CASSYGGQGKGETQYF . TRBV6-5